This paragraph covers one T cell receptor (beta chain) sequence. As yet, its antigen is unknown. A much bigger clone sits one base away, suggesting this may be a read error. V gave up 6 bases and J gave up 7 bases, with 15 bases separating them. In germline, CDR1 is MNHNS, CDR2 SASEGT. This CDR3 has 13 residues. These data are taken from a study of Graves' ophthalmopathy and Graves' hyperthyroidism. Study-wide results and caveats: For separating ophthalmopathy from stable hyperthyroidism, a 13-signature model gave roughly 90% sensitivity and about 80% specificity. Blood contained most expanded thyroid clonotypes exceeding 0.001 frequency.

Participants with hyperthyroidism, aged 18 to 65, were newly diagnosed with under 2 months' duration. The study amplified TCR beta CDR3 regions using RNA transcripts. HTBI primers were used in a first-round RT-PCR, which preceded a second-round multiplex PCR. TCRdb independently ran MiXCR on the multiplex PCR reads; one entry per CDR3 protein. The data contain about 590,000 distinct CDR3 sequences, about 35% of them singletons. The clonotype originates from an adult man with Graves' hyperthyroidism. This sequence joins TRBV6-1 and TRBJ1-2; no firm D call. Sequencing was done on a sample of peripheral blood or thyroid tissue (not recorded which). The CDR3: CASRLLGLTGYTF. In DNA form, the CDR3 reads TGTGCCAGCAGGTTATTGGGCCTGACTGGCTACACCTTC.